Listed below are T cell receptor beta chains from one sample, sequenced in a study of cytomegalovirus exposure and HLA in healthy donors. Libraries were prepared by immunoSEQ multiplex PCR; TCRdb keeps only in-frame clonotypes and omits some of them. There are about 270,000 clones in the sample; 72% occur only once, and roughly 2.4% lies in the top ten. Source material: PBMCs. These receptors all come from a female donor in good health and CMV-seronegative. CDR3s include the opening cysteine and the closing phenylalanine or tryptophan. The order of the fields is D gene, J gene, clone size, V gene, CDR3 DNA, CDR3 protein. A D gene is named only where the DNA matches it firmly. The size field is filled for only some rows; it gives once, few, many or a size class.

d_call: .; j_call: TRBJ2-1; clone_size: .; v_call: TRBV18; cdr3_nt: TGTGCCAGCTCACCACAGGGGGGGAATATCGGGGATGAGCAGTTCTTC; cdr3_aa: CASSPQGGNIGDEQFF
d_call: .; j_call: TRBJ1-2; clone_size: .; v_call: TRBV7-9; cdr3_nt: TGTTCCAGCAGCTTAGAAACGGGGTATGGCTACACCTTC; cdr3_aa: CSSSLETGYGYTF
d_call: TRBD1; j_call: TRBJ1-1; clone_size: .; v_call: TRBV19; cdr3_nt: TGTGCCAGTAGTAATCCGTACAGGGGGAACACTGAAGCTTTCTTT; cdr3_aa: CASSNPYRGNTEAFF
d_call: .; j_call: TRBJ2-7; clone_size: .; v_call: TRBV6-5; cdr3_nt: TGTGCCAGCAGTTACTCGATCCCCGGTTACGAGCAGTACTTC; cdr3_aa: CASSYSIPGYEQYF
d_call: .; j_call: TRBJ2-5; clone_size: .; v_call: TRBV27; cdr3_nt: TGTGCCAGCAGTTTATCCAGGATAGAGACCCAGTACTTC; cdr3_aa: CASSLSRIETQYF
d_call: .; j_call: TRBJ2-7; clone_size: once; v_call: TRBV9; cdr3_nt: TGTGCCAGCAGCCCTCTGGGCGACGGTGGCCGATACGAGCAGTACTTC; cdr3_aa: CASSPLGDGGRYEQYF
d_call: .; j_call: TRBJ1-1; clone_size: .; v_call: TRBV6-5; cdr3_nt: TGTGCCAGCAGTTGGGGCAGCCCTGAAACTATTGAAGCTTTCTTT; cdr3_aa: CASSWGSPETIEAFF
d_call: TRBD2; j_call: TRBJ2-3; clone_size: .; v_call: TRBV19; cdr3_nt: TGTGCCAGTAGCATAGGGCTAGCGGGAAGAGGCACAGATACGCAGTATTTT; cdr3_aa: CASSIGLAGRGTDTQYF
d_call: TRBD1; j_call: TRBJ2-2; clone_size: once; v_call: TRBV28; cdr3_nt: TGTGCCAGCAGTGCAAACAGGGGCGCCGGGGAGCTGTTTTTT; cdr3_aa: CASSANRGAGELFF
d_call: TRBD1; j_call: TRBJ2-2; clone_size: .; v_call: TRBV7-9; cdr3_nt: TGTGCCAGCAGCTTAAAACAGGGGGCCGGGGAGCTGTTTTTT; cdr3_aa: CASSLKQGAGELFF
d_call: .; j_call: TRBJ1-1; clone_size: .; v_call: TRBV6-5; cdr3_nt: TGTGCCAGCATGACAGGAGGCACTGAAGCTTTCTTT; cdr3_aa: CASMTGGTEAFF
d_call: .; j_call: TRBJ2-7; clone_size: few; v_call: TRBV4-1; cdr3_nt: TGCGCCAGCAGCCGGACAGCCTCCTACGAGCAGTACTTC; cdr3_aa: CASSRTASYEQYF
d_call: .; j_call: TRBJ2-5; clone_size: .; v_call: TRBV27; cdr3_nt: TGTGCCAGCAGTTTATTCGTTGCCTCGGGGACCCAGTACTTC; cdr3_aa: CASSLFVASGTQYF
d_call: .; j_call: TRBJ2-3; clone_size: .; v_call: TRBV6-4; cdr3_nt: TGTGCCAGCAGTCCGGGATTACAGGATACGCAGTATTTT; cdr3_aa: CASSPGLQDTQYF
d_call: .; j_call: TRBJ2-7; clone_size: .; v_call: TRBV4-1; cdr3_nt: TGCGCCAGCAGCCCTAAAACGGGACTCTTCTACGAGCAGTACTTC; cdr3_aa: CASSPKTGLFYEQYF
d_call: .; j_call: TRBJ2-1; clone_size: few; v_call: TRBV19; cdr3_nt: TGTGCCAGTAGCCAAGGAGGTATGGTGTCCTACAATGAGCAGTTCTTC; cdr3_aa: CASSQGGMVSYNEQFF
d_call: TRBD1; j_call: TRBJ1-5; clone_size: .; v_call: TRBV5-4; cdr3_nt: TGTGCCAGCAGCCCCGGGACAGGCAACAATCAGCCCCAGCATTTT; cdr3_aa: CASSPGTGNNQPQHF
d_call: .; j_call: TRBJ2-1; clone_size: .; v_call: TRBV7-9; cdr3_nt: TGTGCCAGCAGCTTAGTATCTTACGGGACACAATACAATGAGCAGTTCTTC; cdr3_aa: CASSLVSYGTQYNEQFF
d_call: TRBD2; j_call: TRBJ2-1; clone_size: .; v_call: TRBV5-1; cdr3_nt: TGCGCCAGCAGCCGAGGACTAGCGGTCGACAATGAGCAGTTCTTC; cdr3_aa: CASSRGLAVDNEQFF
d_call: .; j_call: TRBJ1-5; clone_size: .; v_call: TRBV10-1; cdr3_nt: TGCGCCAGCACGGAACAGATAGATCAGCCCCAGCATTTT; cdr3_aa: CASTEQIDQPQHF
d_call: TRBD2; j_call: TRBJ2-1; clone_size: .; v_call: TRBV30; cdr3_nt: TGTGCCTGGATGGGCGGGAGCTCCTACAATGAGCAGTTCTTC; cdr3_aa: CAWMGGSSYNEQFF
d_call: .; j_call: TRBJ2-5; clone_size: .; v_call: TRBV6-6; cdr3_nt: TGTGCCAGCAGTTACCAAATAGAGACCCAGTACTTC; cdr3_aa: CASSYQIETQYF
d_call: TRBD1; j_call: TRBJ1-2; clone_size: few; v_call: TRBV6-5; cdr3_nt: TGTGCCAGCAGTGAGACCGGGACAGGGGATGGCTACACCTTC; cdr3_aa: CASSETGTGDGYTF
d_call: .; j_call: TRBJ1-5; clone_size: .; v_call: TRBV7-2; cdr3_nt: TGTGCCAGCAGCTTATATCCAGGGGACAATCAGCCCCAGCATTTT; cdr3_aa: CASSLYPGDNQPQHF
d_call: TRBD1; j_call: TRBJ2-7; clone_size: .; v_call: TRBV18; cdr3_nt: TGTGCCAGCTCACCGCTACGGACAGGGGGCGGGTACGAGCAGTACTTC; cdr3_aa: CASSPLRTGGGYEQYF